This TCR beta chain comes out of a study of T cell repertoires in cytomegalovirus infection. Overall study findings and caveats: There were carriers of CMV plus the relevant HLA, and cumulative public TCR beta family frequency identified them.

TCRdb passed the reads through MiXCR, listing each CDR3 protein once. The table has about 900,000 distinct CDR3 sequences, 31% seen once; the top ten hold about an eighth. J lost 6 bases, V lost 1 base, and 6 bases had no gene match. There are 14 residues in the CDR3. The germline CDR1 and CDR2 sequences are SGHVS and FNYEAQ. This clonotype was counted only a few times. What it recognizes is unknown. The rearrangement uses TRBV7-6 and TRBJ2-7; 7 positions agree with TRBD1. Here the sequenced sample was cultured CD8+ T cells from PBMCs, taken from culture after CMV antigen stimulation. This sequence originates from a human donor in good health (CMV status not recorded). Some clones in this sample may be carry-over from other donors' samples. As DNA, the CDR3 is TGTGCCAGCAGCTTAGAGGGGACAGAAGTCGAGCAGTACTTC. Its protein is CASSLEGTEVEQYF.